This paragraph reports one TCR beta chain. Primers used in a second PCR of roughly 7 to 12 cycles were a sample-barcoded 5' primer and a J-beta primer mix. TCRdb redid the calling of the 5' RACE reads with MiXCR, one entry per CDR3 protein. The sample consists of about 1.8 million distinct CDR3 sequences, roughly 49% of them appearing once. This record comes from a study of blood T cells in healthy people across ages. The source of this sequence is a woman between 40 and 50 years old in good health. Sequenced input: blood.

The CDR3 loop is CSAQGLAGGETQYF. DNA of the CDR3: TGCAGTGCCCAGGGACTAGCGGGGGGGGAGACCCAGTACTTC. V is TRBV20-1 and J is TRBJ2-5; TRBD2 matches 16 bases. Germline V gives CDR1 DFQATT, CDR2 SNEGSKA (reference sequence). The V gene end was trimmed by 6 bases and the J gene end by 5 bases; junction bases not matched to a gene: 3. The CDR3 consists of 14 residues.